This T cell receptor (beta chain) was obtained from a study of blood T cell repertoires in COVID-19. About the study: The origin of the acute and convalescent COVID-19 samples was the United States, Italy and Spain. Sources were T cells, B-cell-depleted T cells, or PBMCs; the material itself was cDNA or gDNA.

This CDR3 spans 16 amino acids. V dropped 4 bases and J dropped 3; count of bases not matched to a gene: 10. Germline V gives CDR1 MGHRA, CDR2 YSYEKL. Authors' methods: From reference gene primer amplification, estimates of nucleated cell counts were derived. The data were produced by immunoSEQ multiplex PCR, yet TCRdb's version contains in-frame clones alone and is incomplete. For V, J and clone size, that table is used; D and trimming come from the DNA. Among over 120,000 clones, roughly 82% were seen once, and the ten largest hold roughly 4.4%. This clonotype was obtained from a human donor in a cohort sampled during active COVID-19. Sequenced material: peripheral blood. This sequence joins TRBV4-1 and TRBJ1-2, with TRBD1 identical over 8 bases. The chain's CDR3 is CASSPNPDRVDYGYTF. The CDR3 region has the DNA TGCGCCAGCAGCCCCAATCCGGACAGGGTGGACTATGGCTACACCTTC.